These T cell receptor beta chains were read from a single sample in a study of beta chain features in type 1 diabetes. Some clones are missing from TCRdb's copy, which holds only in-frame ones; the method was immunoSEQ multiplex PCR. The data contain some 40,000 clones, roughly 49% of them singletons. The sample was central memory CD4+ T cells from blood. The receptor set was obtained from a woman aged 18-30 years in good health. Each CDR3 is given with its conserved first and last residue. D genes are given only for firm matches. Rows may omit the clone size; those that give it use once, few, many or a size class.

j_gene: TRBJ1-2; v_gene: TRBV6-6; d_gene: .; abundance: .; CDR3aa: CASSPQGMGYTF; CDR3nt: TGTGCCAGCAGTCCTCAGGGAATGGGCTACACCTTC
j_gene: TRBJ1-1; v_gene: TRBV2; d_gene: TRBD1; abundance: .; CDR3aa: CASRGQGTNTEAFF; CDR3nt: TGTGCCAGCAGGGGACAGGGAACGAACACTGAAGCTTTCTTT
j_gene: TRBJ1-5; v_gene: TRBV10-3; d_gene: .; abundance: .; CDR3aa: CAISENRQASNQPQHF; CDR3nt: TGTGCCATCAGTGAAAACCGACAGGCCAGCAATCAGCCCCAGCATTTT
j_gene: TRBJ1-1; v_gene: TRBV4-2; d_gene: .; abundance: .; CDR3aa: CASSQPGGRGNEAFF; CDR3nt: TGTGCCAGCAGCCAACCCGGGGGGAGGGGCAATGAAGCTTTCTTT
j_gene: TRBJ2-7; v_gene: TRBV7-2; d_gene: TRBD1; abundance: few; CDR3aa: CASTGDRGQTEQYF; CDR3nt: TGTGCCAGCACCGGGGACAGGGGGCAGACCGAGCAGTACTTC
j_gene: TRBJ1-6; v_gene: TRBV2; d_gene: .; abundance: .; CDR3aa: CASKGSSYNSPLHF; CDR3nt: TGTGCCAGCAAGGGGTCTTCCTATAATTCACCCCTCCACTTT
j_gene: TRBJ2-3; v_gene: TRBV28; d_gene: TRBD2; abundance: .; CDR3aa: CASSSVWGGGPSTDTQYF; CDR3nt: TGTGCCAGCAGTTCCGTGTGGGGCGGGGGTCCGAGCACAGATACGCAGTATTTT
j_gene: TRBJ1-1; v_gene: TRBV7-9; d_gene: TRBD1; abundance: .; CDR3aa: CASSLLPGQGNTEAFF; CDR3nt: TGTGCCAGCAGCTTATTACCGGGACAGGGAAACACTGAAGCTTTCTTT
j_gene: TRBJ2-3; v_gene: TRBV7-8; d_gene: TRBD2; abundance: few; CDR3aa: CASSSERLAGNTQYF; CDR3nt: TGTGCCAGCAGCTCCGAGAGACTAGCGGGGAATACGCAGTATTTT
j_gene: TRBJ2-7; v_gene: TRBV18; d_gene: TRBD1; abundance: few; CDR3aa: CASSPQPTGGHEQYF; CDR3nt: TGTGCCAGCTCACCACAGCCTACAGGGGGCCACGAGCAGTACTTC
j_gene: TRBJ2-1; v_gene: TRBV19; d_gene: TRBD2; abundance: .; CDR3aa: CASKAGAPYNEQFF; CDR3nt: TGTGCCAGTAAGGCGGGAGCCCCCTACAATGAGCAGTTCTTC
j_gene: TRBJ1-2; v_gene: TRBV6-6; d_gene: .; abundance: few; CDR3aa: CASSGTGTSYGYTF; CDR3nt: TGTGCCAGCAGTGGGACGGGGACAAGCTATGGCTACACCTTC
j_gene: TRBJ2-5; v_gene: TRBV2; d_gene: TRBD2; abundance: .; CDR3aa: CASSTSGETQYF; CDR3nt: TGTGCCAGCAGCACTAGCGGAGAGACCCAGTACTTC
j_gene: TRBJ1-1; v_gene: TRBV9; d_gene: .; abundance: .; CDR3aa: CASSVGSGTEAFF; CDR3nt: TGTGCCAGCAGCGTAGGTTCAGGCACTGAAGCTTTCTTT
j_gene: TRBJ2-7; v_gene: TRBV29-1; d_gene: TRBD1; abundance: .; CDR3aa: CSVARDRALGEQYF; CDR3nt: TGCAGCGTTGCCCGGGACAGGGCCTTGGGGGAGCAGTACTTC
j_gene: TRBJ1-2; v_gene: TRBV15; d_gene: .; abundance: few; CDR3aa: CATSRDRVNYGYTF; CDR3nt: TGTGCCACCAGCAGAGATCGGGTTAACTATGGCTACACCTTC
j_gene: TRBJ1-5; v_gene: TRBV30; d_gene: TRBD1; abundance: .; CDR3aa: CAWSVQGDQPQHF; CDR3nt: TGTGCCTGGAGTGTACAGGGGGATCAGCCCCAGCATTTT
j_gene: TRBJ2-3; v_gene: TRBV5-4; d_gene: TRBD2; abundance: .; CDR3aa: CASRASGTGTDTQYF; CDR3nt: TGTGCCAGCAGAGCAAGCGGGACGGGCACAGATACGCAGTATTTT
j_gene: TRBJ2-1; v_gene: TRBV7-2; d_gene: TRBD2; abundance: .; CDR3aa: CASSLRSGASYNEQFF; CDR3nt: TGTGCCAGCAGCTTAAGGAGCGGGGCCTCCTACAATGAGCAGTTCTTC